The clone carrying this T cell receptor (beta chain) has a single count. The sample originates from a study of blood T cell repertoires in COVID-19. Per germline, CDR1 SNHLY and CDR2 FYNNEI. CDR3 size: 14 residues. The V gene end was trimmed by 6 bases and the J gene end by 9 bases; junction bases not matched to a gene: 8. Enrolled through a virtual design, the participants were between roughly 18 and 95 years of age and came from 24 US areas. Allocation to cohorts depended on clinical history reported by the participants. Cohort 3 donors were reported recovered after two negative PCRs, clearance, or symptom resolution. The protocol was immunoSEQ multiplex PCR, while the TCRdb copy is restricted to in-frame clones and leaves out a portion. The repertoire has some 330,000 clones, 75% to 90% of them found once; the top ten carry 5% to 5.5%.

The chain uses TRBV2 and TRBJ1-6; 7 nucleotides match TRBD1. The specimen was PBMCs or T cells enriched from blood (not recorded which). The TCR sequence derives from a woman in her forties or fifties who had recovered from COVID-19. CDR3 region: CASRIGGAGSPLHF. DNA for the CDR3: TGTGCCAGCAGAATAGGGGGCGCGGGTTCACCCCTCCACTTT. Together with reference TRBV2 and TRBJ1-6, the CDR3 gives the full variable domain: EPEVTQTPSHQVTQMGQEVILRCVPISNHLYFYWYRQILGQKVEFLVSFYNNEISEKSEIFDDQFSVERPDGSNFTLKIRSTKLEDSAMYFCASRIGGAGSPLHFGNGTRLTVT.